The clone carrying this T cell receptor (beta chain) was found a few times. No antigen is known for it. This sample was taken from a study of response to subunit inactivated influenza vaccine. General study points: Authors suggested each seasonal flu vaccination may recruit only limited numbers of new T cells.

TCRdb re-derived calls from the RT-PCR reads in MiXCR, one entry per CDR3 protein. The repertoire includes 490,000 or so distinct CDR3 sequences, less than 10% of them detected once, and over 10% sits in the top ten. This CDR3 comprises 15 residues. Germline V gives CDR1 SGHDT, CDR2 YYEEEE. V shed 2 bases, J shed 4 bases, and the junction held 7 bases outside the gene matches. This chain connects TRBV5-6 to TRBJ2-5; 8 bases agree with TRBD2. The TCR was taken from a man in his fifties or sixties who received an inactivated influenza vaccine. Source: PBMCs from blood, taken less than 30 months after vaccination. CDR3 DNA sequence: TGTGCCAGCAGCTTTCAGCGGGGGAGGTTAGAGACCCAGTACTTC. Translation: CASSFQRGRLETQYF.